This is a list of T cell receptor beta chains from one sample in a study of CD8 T cells in Susac syndrome. Using its own MiXCR run on the immunoSEQ multiplex PCR reads, TCRdb lists one record per CDR3 protein. The table records about 60,000 distinct CDR3 sequences, 90% to 95% of them present only once. The sample was CD8+ T cells from PBMCs. The receptors stem from a human donor in good health. CDR3s include the opening cysteine and the closing phenylalanine or tryptophan. The D gene is left open where the match is weak. Not every row has a clone size; where given, it reads once, few, many or a size class.

.	TRBV7-9	TRBJ2-1	.	TGTGCCAGCAGCTTAGATCTTGAGCAGTTCTTC	CASSLDLEQFF
.	TRBV5-1	TRBJ2-7	.	TGCGCCAGCAGCTTCGGGGCTAGTATCTACGAGCAGTACTTC	CASSFGASIYEQYF
.	TRBV6-5	TRBJ2-1	.	TGTGCCAGCCGGAGTGGAGATCTTTACTACAATGAGCAGTTCTTC	CASRSGDLYYNEQFF
TRBD2	TRBV4-3	TRBJ2-7	.	TGCGCCAGCAGCCAGTGGCCCCCCACTAGCGGGGGATCCTACGAGCAGTACTTC	CASSQWPPTSGGSYEQYF
.	TRBV12-3/TRBV12-4	TRBJ2-1	.	TGTGCCAGCAGTTGGGGACGGCTAAATGAGCAGTTCTTC	CASSWGRLNEQFF
.	TRBV27	TRBJ2-7	.	TGTGCCAGCAGTCCCCTGGCTGTCAGCAGGGGCAACGAGCAGTACTTC	CASSPLAVSRGNEQYF
TRBD2	TRBV5-1	TRBJ2-3	.	TGCGCCAGCAGCTGGGGTCCGGGGGGAGATACGCAGTATTTT	CASSWGPGGDTQYF
TRBD1	TRBV15	TRBJ2-1	.	TGTGCCACCAGCAGAGTACAGGGGCCCGGCCGGGATGAGCAGTTCTTC	CATSRVQGPGRDEQFF
TRBD1	TRBV13	TRBJ2-5	.	TGTGCCAGCAGCCTTGAACAGGGGCAAGAGACCCAGTACTTC	CASSLEQGQETQYF
.	TRBV6-6	TRBJ1-1	.	TGTGCCAGCAGTTACTCGGATGAAGCTTTCTTT	CASSYSDEAFF
.	TRBV28	TRBJ2-1	.	TGTGCCAGCGGGGACCCCTACAATGAGCAGTTCTTC	CASGDPYNEQFF
TRBD1	TRBV27	TRBJ2-1	.	TGTGCCAGCAGTGCCCAGGGGGCGGTTGAGCAGTTCTTC	CASSAQGAVEQFF
.	TRBV4-2	TRBJ2-1	few	TGTGCCAGCAGCCAAGATGGCGAGCCCAACAATGAGCAGTTCTTC	CASSQDGEPNNEQFF
TRBD1	TRBV7-6	TRBJ2-7	.	TGTGCCAGCAGCTATTACAGGGGGCTGGGGGAGCAGTACTTC	CASSYYRGLGEQYF
TRBD2	TRBV6-5	TRBJ2-3	once	TGTGCCAGCAGTTACTCGGGACTAGCGGGGAGCCTTAGCACAGATACGCAGTATTTT	CASSYSGLAGSLSTDTQYF
TRBD1	TRBV12-3/TRBV12-4	TRBJ1-5	.	TGTGCCAGCAGTTTAGGGACAGGGGGCGCGGAGCCCCAGCATTTT	CASSLGTGGAEPQHF